These 30 T cell receptor beta chains were sequenced from one sample in a study of cytomegalovirus exposure and HLA in healthy donors. In the PCR, 60 Vbeta and 13 Jbeta primers were used. Sequencing was performed with immunoSEQ multiplex PCR; in TCRdb, only in-frame clones are kept and a portion is missing. The table lists 110,000 or so clones, over 75% of them singletons, with 5.4% in the top ten. The specimen was PBMCs. The receptor source for this set is a woman aged 30 to 39 in good health and CMV-seropositive.

The chain has TRBV4-1 and TRBJ1-5; possible D gene TRBD1, 5 bases. CDR1 and CDR2 (germline): MGHRA, YSYEKL. The CDR3 runs to 18 residues. The V end was cut by 3 bases, the J end by 4 bases, with 22 bases between. CDR3 amino acids: CASSQGPGGPLYNQPQHF. Written as DNA, the CDR3 is TGCGCCAGCAGCCAGGGCCCGGGGGGACCGCTCTATAATCAGCCCCAGCATTTT.

V usage is TRBV5-1 and J usage is TRBJ1-2, with 8 positions matching TRBD1. The CDR3 is 14 residues long. Per the germline V gene, CDR1 is SGHRS and CDR2 is YFSETQ. Unmatched junction bases numbered 5, after V lost 3 bases and J lost 4 bases. The CDR3 spells CASSWTGPSYGYTF. In DNA form, the CDR3 reads TGCGCCAGCAGCTGGACAGGGCCTTCCTATGGCTACACCTTC.

The chain employs TRBV18 and TRBJ1-1, with D possibly being TRBD1 (6 bases). Between the trimmed V and J ends, which lost 4 bases and 8 bases, there was a span of 14 bases. The CDR3 length is 13 residues. The germline gives CDR1 KGHSH, CDR2 LQKENI. The CDR3 region has the DNA TGTGCCAGCTCACTTGCCTCCGGGACAGAAGCTTTCTTT. Its protein product is CASSLASGTEAFF.

V gene TRBV2 combines with J gene TRBJ1-1, with D tentatively TRBD1 (6 bases). Germline CDR1 is SNHLY and CDR2 is FYNNEI. Trimming took 3 bases from V and 7 from J, leaving 12 bases between them. The CDR3 extends over 13 amino acids. CDR3 DNA: TGTGCCAGCAGTGAGACGACAGGAGGTGAAGCTTTCTTT. It translates to CASSETTGGEAFF.

This rearrangement joins TRBV10-3 to TRBJ2-3; TRBD2 matches 7 bases. Looked up from germline, CDR1 is ENHRY and CDR2 is SYGVKD. The CDR3 contains 10 residues. The V segment lost 10 bases and the J segment 11 bases; nucleotides outside the gene matches: 6. CDR3 DNA: TGTGCCACTTACGCGGGGGTGCAGTATTTT. Translating it yields CATYAGVQYF.

A few counts support this clone. The V gene is TRBV27, the J gene TRBJ2-7; D possibly corresponds to TRBD2 (6 bases). The CDR3 is 16 residues long. The germline V and J ends were trimmed by 6 bases and 2 bases, with 20 bases remaining between them. The germline gives CDR1 MNHEY, CDR2 SMNVEV (reference sequence). CDR3 sequence (DNA): TGTGCCAGCAGCCCTATCGCGCAGGGAGGCGCCTACGAGCAGTACTTC. Encoded protein: CASSPIAQGGAYEQYF.

The V gene is TRBV27, the J gene TRBJ1-2; D uncertain. V was trimmed by 2 bases and J by 2 bases, leaving 6 bases between them. The CDR3 has 13 amino acids. Looked up from germline, CDR1 is MNHEY and CDR2 is SMNVEV (reference sequence). CDR3 in DNA: TGTGCCAGCAGTTTAGGTGCGAACTATGGCTACACCTTC. As protein: CASSLGANYGYTF.

Only a few counts were recorded for this clone. V and J are TRBV18 and TRBJ1-2; the D is unclear. The CDR3 contains 12 residues. CDR1 and CDR2 (germline): KGHSH, LQKENI. V gave up 2 bases and J gave up 8 bases, with 9 bases separating them. CDR3 bases: TGTGCCAGCTCACCAGGACTGGGCGGCTACACCTTC. Its protein is CASSPGLGGYTF. The complete variable domain, with remaining parts taken from reference TRBV18 and TRBJ1-2, reads NAGVMQNPRHLVRRRGQEARLRCSPMKGHSHVYWYRQLPEEGLKFMVYLQKENIIDESGMPKERFSAEFPKEGPSILRIQQVVRGDSAAYFCASSPGLGGYTFGSGTRLTVV.

The chain carries TRBV6-4 and TRBJ1-1; 7 nucleotides align to TRBD1. V shed 6 bases and J 2 bases; nucleotides not matched to a gene: 9. The CDR3 runs to 15 residues. Per germline, CDR1 MRHNA and CDR2 SNTAGT. Written as DNA, the CDR3 is TGTGCCAGCAGACTCGAGGGACAGATAAACACTGAAGCTTTCTTT. Translating it yields CASRLEGQINTEAFF.

The rearrangement uses TRBV7-8 and TRBJ2-5; 7 nucleotides line up with TRBD1. The ends lost 4 bases at V and 10 bases at J; junction bases unmatched: 12. Germline V CDR1 and CDR2: SGHVS, FQNEAQ. The CDR3 is 14 amino acids. CDR3 DNA: TGTGCCAGCAGCTCAGTGCAGGCCCCAGGGGGCCAGTACTTC. The encoded protein is CASSSVQAPGGQYF.

The V call is TRBV27, the J call TRBJ1-1; 7 bases are a match to TRBD1. Germline CDR1 MNHEY, CDR2 SMNVEV (reference sequence). V lost 3 bases to trimming and J lost 5 bases; unmatched junction nucleotides: 6. The CDR3 loop spans 14 amino acids. In DNA, the CDR3 is TGTGCCAGCAGTTTGAGGGGGCTGGGAACTGAAGCTTTCTTT. Translating it yields CASSLRGLGTEAFF.

V is TRBV2 and J is TRBJ2-3, with 10 positions matching TRBD2. Germline V CDR1 and CDR2: SNHLY, FYNNEI. V dropped 6 bases and J dropped 3; count of bases not matched to a gene: 9. The CDR3 has 16 residues. The CDR3 region is CASRTSGGALTDTQYF. The DNA for the CDR3 is TGTGCCAGCAGGACCAGCGGGGGGGCGTTGACAGATACGCAGTATTTT.

Here the CDR3 reads CASSLRGEISGNTIYF. The CDR3 DNA follows: TGTGCCAGCAGCTTGCGGGGGGAAATCTCTGGAAACACCATATATTTT. V is TRBV5-4 and J is TRBJ1-3; possibly TRBD1 for D (5 bases). V was trimmed by 1 base and J by 0 bases, leaving 11 bases between them. CDR3 size: 16 residues. Germline assignment: CDR1 SGHNT and CDR2 YYREEE (reference sequence).

This clone was found a few times. The chain carries TRBV5-5 and TRBJ1-5; TRBD1 might be the D (6 bases). The CDR3 covers 15 residues. V lost 3 bases and J lost 0, with 10 bases in between. Germline V CDR1 and CDR2: SGHKS, YYEKEE (reference sequence). CDR3 protein: CASSSHRDSNQPQHF. CDR3 DNA: TGTGCCAGCAGCTCCCACAGGGATAGCAATCAGCCCCAGCATTTT.

CDR3 protein: CASSDFTLAGGVTDTQYF. CDR3 coding DNA: TGTGCCAGCAGTGATTTCACACTAGCGGGAGGGGTCACAGATACGCAGTATTTT. J is TRBJ2-3 and V is TRBV2, with 13 bases identical to TRBD2. The CDR3 is 18 amino acids. Germline V gene lookup returns CDR1 SNHLY and CDR2 FYNNEI. J lost 2 bases, V lost 3 bases, and 8 bases had no gene match. Full variable domain (missing parts from reference TRBV2 and TRBJ2-3): EPEVTQTPSHQVTQMGQEVILRCVPISNHLYFYWYRQILGQKVEFLVSFYNNEISEKSEIFDDQFSVERPDGSNFTLKIRSTKLEDSAMYFCASSDFTLAGGVTDTQYFGPGTRLTVL.

This clone has only a few counts. This chain links TRBV5-1 with TRBJ1-1, with D unclear. From germline, CDR1 is SGHRS and CDR2 YFSETQ. The CDR3 is 12 amino acids. Between the trimmed V and J ends, which lost 2 bases and 5 bases, there was a span of 7 bases. The DNA of the CDR3 is TGCGCCAGCAGCTTCAGCGGGACTGAAGCTTTCTTT. Translation: CASSFSGTEAFF.

V usage is TRBV5-6 and J usage is TRBJ2-1, with D perhaps matching TRBD2 (6 bases). From germline, CDR1 is SGHDT and CDR2 YYEEEE. This CDR3 contains 15 residues. Trimming shortened V by 1 base and J by 3 bases, and 11 bases separated the two germline ends. The CDR3 DNA sequence: TGTGCCAGCAGCTTGCGACTAGTCCTCTACAATGAGCAGTTCTTC. Its translation: CASSLRLVLYNEQFF.

This clone was found a few times. The chain carries TRBV28 and TRBJ2-5, with 12 bases lining up with TRBD2. TRBJ2-7 explains the end of the DNA better; the J call may be wrong. Germline V gene sequence: CDR1 MDHEN, CDR2 SYDVKM. This CDR3 region has 16 residues. The CDR3 protein is CASSLLRLAGGLEQYF. CDR3 coding DNA: TGTGCCAGCAGTTTACTCCGGCTAGCGGGAGGGCTCGAGCAGTACTTC.

The V gene is TRBV7-9, the J gene TRBJ1-3; possibly TRBD1 for D (6 bases). CDR1 is SEHNR and CDR2 is FQNEAQ in the germline V gene (reference sequence). With 4 bases removed from V and 4 bases from J, the gap between germline ends came to 11 bases. The CDR3 is 14 amino acids. CDR3 DNA sequence: TGTGCCAGCAGCTCAGGGGCGCAAGGAAACACCATATATTTT. Amino acid sequence: CASSSGAQGNTIYF.

V and J are TRBV18 and TRBJ2-1, with a weak D call TRBD1 (5 bases). Trimming stripped 1 base from V and 5 bases from J, with 12 bases between. The CDR3 has 15 amino acids. Germline CDR1 reads KGHSH; CDR2 reads LQKENI. The CDR3 DNA follows: TGTGCCAGCTCACCACTTACAGGCCCCGACAATGAGCAGTTCTTC. This gives the protein CASSPLTGPDNEQFF.

This chain joins TRBV6-5 and TRBJ1-1, with TRBD1 matching over 7 bases. CDR1 MNHEY and CDR2 SVGAGI come from the germline V gene. Trimming at V came to 6 bases and at J to 1 base, leaving 5 bases not matched to a gene. This CDR3 region has 14 residues. The CDR3 coding sequence is TGTGCCAGCAGACCTAGGACAGGGAACACTGAAGCTTTCTTT. Protein: CASRPRTGNTEAFF.

V is TRBV27 and J is TRBJ2-7, with a tentative D call TRBD2 (5 bases). The CDR3 runs 13 residues. Germline V gene data show CDR1 as MNHEY and CDR2 as SMNVEV (reference sequence). Trimming stripped 6 bases from V and 6 bases from J, with 15 bases between. In DNA form, the CDR3 reads TGTGCCAGCAGCCGGGATTTATCCCTCGAGCAGTACTTC. Translating it yields CASSRDLSLEQYF.

This chain connects TRBV18 to TRBJ1-1; D unresolved. Germline CDR1 and CDR2: KGHSH and LQKENI. The CDR3 runs 13 residues. V lost 1 base to trimming and J lost 1 base, with 4 bases between them. The CDR3 nucleotides read TGTGCCAGCTCACCACAGCAGAACACTGAAGCTTTCTTT. Its translation is CASSPQQNTEAFF. Complete variable domain (other parts from reference TRBV18 and TRBJ1-1): NAGVMQNPRHLVRRRGQEARLRCSPMKGHSHVYWYRQLPEEGLKFMVYLQKENIIDESGMPKERFSAEFPKEGPSILRIQQVVRGDSAAYFCASSPQQNTEAFFGQGTRLTVV.

In this sample, this clone turned up once. This rearrangement joins TRBV2 to TRBJ1-2; D is perhaps TRBD1 (6 bases). Germline values: CDR1 SNHLY, CDR2 FYNNEI. The CDR3 consists of 14 residues. Trimming took off 7 bases at V and 4 bases at J, with 16 bases between the two ends. The CDR3 nucleotides read TGTGCCAGCAAAGTGGGGGCAGAAGTCTATGGCTACACCTTC. Protein: CASKVGAEVYGYTF.

This clone was found a few times. This rearrangement joins TRBV2 to TRBJ2-3, with D unresolved. The CDR3 sequence is 13 residues long. Germline V gene lookup returns CDR1 SNHLY and CDR2 FYNNEI. V was shortened by 4 bases and J by 1 base, with 6 bases between the two germline ends. The CDR3 protein is CASSALGTDTQYF. The CDR3 coding sequence is TGTGCCAGCAGTGCACTCGGCACAGATACGCAGTATTTT.

The chain recombines TRBV7-2 with TRBJ1-6; tentatively, D is TRBD1 (5 bases). The germline V gene has CDR1 SGHTA and CDR2 FQGNSA. Trimming took off 3 bases at V and 14 bases at J, with 14 bases between the two ends. The CDR3 covers 13 residues. DNA of the CDR3: TGTGCCAGCAGCTTGGGGGGGGATAGGACCCTCCACTTT. It is translated as CASSLGGDRTLHF. Combining the CDR3 with reference TRBV7-2 and TRBJ1-6 gives the whole variable domain GAGVSQSPSNKVTEKGKDVELRCDPISGHTALYWYRQSLGQGLEFLIYFQGNSAPDKSGLPSDRFSAERTGGSVSTLTIQRTQQEDSAVYLCASSLGGDRTLHFGNGTRLTVT.

The J gene is TRBJ2-5, the V gene TRBV5-1, with 8 positions matching TRBD1. After removal of 0 bases from V and 3 bases from J, the junction contained 1 base not matched to a gene. The CDR3 is 14 residues long. Germline V CDR1 and CDR2: SGHRS, YFSETQ. Here the CDR3 DNA reads TGCGCCAGCAGCTTGGGGGGACAGGAAGAGACCCAGTACTTC. The encoded protein is CASSLGGQEETQYF.

This rearrangement joins TRBV29-1 to TRBJ2-1; possibly TRBD2 for D (5 bases). The CDR3 is 14 residues long. V lost 0 bases and J lost 4, with 10 bases in between. The germline V gene encodes CDR1 SQVTM and CDR2 ANQGSEA. The CDR3 region has the DNA TGCAGCGTTGAAGATCAGCGGCGTTACAATGAGCAGTTCTTC. It is translated as CSVEDQRRYNEQFF.

This chain joins TRBV14 and TRBJ1-1, with 7 bases identical to TRBD1. CDR1 is SGHDN, CDR2 FVKESK, per germline. With V trimmed by 4 bases and J by 1 base, 18 bases remained unmatched. This CDR3 spans 19 amino acids. CDR3 residues: CASSPNYRGWIEENTEAFF. CDR3 DNA: TGTGCCAGCAGCCCTAATTACAGGGGATGGATCGAGGAGAACACTGAAGCTTTCTTT.

This clone was recorded a few times. The chain joins TRBV6-1 to TRBJ2-1; a possible D gene is TRBD2 (7 bases). The germline V gene encodes CDR1 MNHNS and CDR2 SASEGT. The CDR3 sequence is 16 residues long. V lost 1 base and J 9 bases, leaving 19 bases between the germline ends. This CDR3 is CASSEVLRGGRIEQFF. In DNA, the CDR3 is TGTGCCAGCAGTGAAGTTTTGAGGGGGGGCCGTATTGAGCAGTTCTTC.